The next 10 T cell receptor beta chains were all read from a single sample in a study of cytomegalovirus exposure and HLA in healthy donors. Primers for the PCR totalled 60 Vbeta and 13 Jbeta. Sequenced by immunoSEQ multiplex PCR; TCRdb stores in-frame clones only, minus some. The table shows some 120,000 clones, with about four fifths occurring only once. The material sequenced was PBMCs. The source is a woman aged 18-29 years in good health and CMV-seropositive.

This chain links TRBV5-1 with TRBJ1-2; 8 positions match TRBD1. CDR1 is SGHRS, CDR2 YFSETQ, per germline. CDR3 length: 14 residues. V dropped 5 bases and J dropped 6; count of bases not matched to a gene: 9. The CDR3 sequence: CASSPPGGQDGYTF. The DNA for the CDR3 is TGCGCCAGCAGTCCTCCTGGGGGACAGGATGGCTACACCTTC.

The chain has TRBV9 and TRBJ2-1; 8 bases align to TRBD2. J was trimmed by 4 bases and V by 3 bases; bases with no gene match: 9. This CDR3 is built from 16 residues. Germline loops: CDR1 SGDLS, CDR2 YYNGEE. The CDR3 loop is CASSEGGSGVYNEQFF. The CDR3 nucleotides are TGTGCCAGCAGCGAGGGGGGTAGCGGGGTTTACAATGAGCAGTTCTTC.

This chain links TRBV6-4 with TRBJ1-1; a possible D gene is TRBD1 (6 bases). The CDR3 runs to 14 residues. Trimming cost V 7 bases and J 3 bases, with 15 bases left between them. Germline assignment: CDR1 MRHNA and CDR2 SNTAGT. CDR3 bases: TGTGCCAGCACTCGGGGCAGGGGAGACACTGAAGCTTTCTTT. This sequence encodes CASTRGRGDTEAFF.

This clone has just one count. This chain uses TRBV5-4 with TRBJ1-3, with a possible D match to TRBD1 (5 bases). V was pared by 4 bases and J by 4 bases, with 18 bases between. Germline CDR1 reads SGHNT; CDR2 reads YYREEE (reference sequence). The CDR3 contains 16 residues. CDR3 nucleotide sequence: TGTGCCAGCAGCGGCGGGGCCTCCCAAGGGGGAAACACCATATATTTT. Residues: CASSGGASQGGNTIYF.

This clone was observed a few times. The genes are TRBV13 and TRBJ1-2, with 9 bases identical to TRBD1. The CDR3 totals 15 residues. V lost 5 bases to trimming and J lost 4 bases; unmatched junction nucleotides: 8. Germline V gene data show CDR1 as PRHDT and CDR2 as FYEKMQ (reference sequence). The CDR3 DNA follows: TGTGCCAGCAGCCCCGGGACAGGGACGGCCTATGGCTACACCTTC. This sequence encodes CASSPGTGTAYGYTF. Supplemented by reference TRBV13 and TRBJ1-2, the full variable domain reads AAGVIQSPRHLIKEKRETATLKCYPIPRHDTVYWYQQGPGQDPQFLISFYEKMQSDKGSIPDRFSAQQFSDYHSELNMSSLELGDSALYFCASSPGTGTAYGYTFGSGTRLTVV.

The chain joins TRBV15 to TRBJ1-2, with D unresolved. The CDR3 totals 13 residues. Germline V gives CDR1 LNHNV, CDR2 YYDKDF (reference sequence). Trimming stripped 0 bases from V and 8 bases from J, with 10 bases between. CDR3 residues: CATSRDNYGGYTF. CDR3 sequence (DNA): TGTGCCACCAGCAGAGATAATTATGGCGGCTACACCTTC.

DNA for the CDR3: TGCGCCAGCAGCTCCCGGGACTTTCCCACAGATACGCAGTATTTT. As protein: CASSSRDFPTDTQYF. The chain combines TRBV5-1 with TRBJ2-3; TRBD2 is a possible D gene (6 bases). Trimming stripped 3 bases from V and 2 bases from J, with 13 bases between. The germline gives CDR1 SGHRS, CDR2 YFSETQ. The CDR3 consists of 15 residues.

This rearrangement joins TRBV7-9 to TRBJ2-5; maybe TRBD1 (6 bases). V was trimmed by 5 bases and J by 9 bases, leaving 19 bases between them. This CDR3 spans 14 amino acids. The germline gives CDR1 SEHNR, CDR2 FQNEAQ (reference sequence). CDR3 sequence reads: CASSPLAQGMAQYF. The DNA of the CDR3 is TGTGCCAGCAGCCCCCTCGCACAGGGAATGGCCCAGTACTTC.

The J gene is TRBJ1-1, the V gene TRBV4-1, with a tentative D call TRBD1 (6 bases). V lost 1 base and J lost 5, with 14 bases in between. The CDR3 length is 15 residues. Looked up from germline, CDR1 is MGHRA and CDR2 is YSYEKL. The CDR3 DNA is TGCGCCAGCAGCCAAGTGGGGGGGGCTGGTACTGAAGCTTTCTTT. Protein sequence: CASSQVGGAGTEAFF.

The rearrangement links TRBV9 to TRBJ2-5, with no clear D. V was clipped by 3 bases and J by 0 bases, with 9 bases between them. Per the germline V gene, CDR1 is SGDLS and CDR2 is YYNGEE. CDR3 length: 14 amino acids. In DNA form, the CDR3 reads TGTGCCAGCAGCGGGTCCGGGTACCAAGAGACCCAGTACTTC. Its protein is CASSGSGYQETQYF. Full variable domain (outside the CDR3, taken from reference TRBV9 and TRBJ2-5): DSGVTQTPKHLITATGQRVTLRCSPRSGDLSVYWYQQSLDQGLQFLIQYYNGEERAKGNILERFSAQQFPDLHSELNLSSLELGDSALYFCASSGSGYQETQYFGPGTRLLVL.